The rows below give T cell receptor beta chains drawn from one sample of a study of T cells in tuberculosis. Sequenced by immunoSEQ multiplex PCR; TCRdb stores in-frame clones only, minus some. The sample records 23,000 or so clones, around 95% being singletons. Sequencing was performed on PBMCs. The receptors were gathered from a donor between 10 and 29 years old with latent tuberculosis or without tuberculosis infection. Both conserved end residues are part of each CDR3. A D gene is named only where the DNA matches it firmly. The size of a clone is reported for some rows only, either as once, few or many, or as a class for expanded clones.

>-|TRBV2|-|TRBJ1-1
CASSEVLSTEAFF
TGTGCCAGCAGTGAAGTCCTTAGTACTGAAGCTTTCTTT
>-|TRBV2|-|TRBJ1-5
CASTGYSNQPQHF
TGTGCCAGTACAGGATATAGCAATCAGCCCCAGCATTTT
>-|TRBV27|-|TRBJ2-7
CASSHTGQNEQYF
TGTGCCAGCAGTCATACAGGGCAGAACGAGCAGTACTTC
>TRBD1|TRBV5-5|-|TRBJ2-1
CASSPRQGEYNEQFF
TGTGCCAGCAGCCCCCGACAGGGGGAGTACAATGAGCAGTTCTTC
>TRBD2|TRBV19|-|TRBJ2-3
CASSLSGGRTQYF
TGTGCCAGTAGTCTTAGCGGGGGGCGGACGCAGTATTTT
>TRBD1|TRBV18|-|TRBJ2-5
CASSPQRGREETQYF
TGTGCCAGCTCACCACAGAGGGGGCGCGAAGAGACCCAGTACTTC
>-|TRBV6-5|-|TRBJ2-7
CASSPNYGQDYEQYF
TGTGCCAGCAGTCCAAACTATGGACAAGACTACGAGCAGTACTTC
>-|TRBV5-4|-|TRBJ2-5
CASSLTGTETQYF
TGTGCCAGCAGCTTGACGGGTACCGAGACCCAGTACTTC
>TRBD1|TRBV18|-|TRBJ1-4
CASSPRLSGTGGATNEKLFF
TGTGCCAGCTCACCACGTCTATCCGGGACAGGGGGAGCAACTAATGAAAAACTGTTTTTT
>-|TRBV5-1|-|TRBJ1-2
CASSPLMDSPRYTF
TGCGCCAGCAGCCCCCTGATGGACAGTCCGCGCTACACCTTC
>TRBD1|TRBV18|-|TRBJ1-6
CASSPGQGGTYNSPLHF
TGTGCCAGCTCACCAGGACAGGGGGGGACCTATAATTCACCCCTCCACTTT
>-|TRBV19|-|TRBJ1-1
CASHQGANTEAFF
TGTGCCAGCCACCAAGGGGCGAACACTGAAGCTTTCTTT
>-|TRBV27|-|TRBJ2-5
CASSFLPVLPEETQYF
TGTGCCAGCAGTTTCCTTCCAGTACTACCCGAAGAGACCCAGTACTTC
>-|TRBV6-1|-|TRBJ2-7
CASILGGGFPYEQYF
TGTGCCAGCATCTTGGGGGGAGGATTCCCCTACGAGCAGTACTTC
>-|TRBV5-4|-|TRBJ1-1
CASSPRNTGPLNTEAFF
TGTGCCAGCAGCCCCCGAAATACAGGGCCCCTGAACACTGAAGCTTTCTTT
>-|TRBV7-3|-|TRBJ1-1
CASSLTPGTEAFF
TGTGCCAGCAGCTTAACACCGGGCACTGAAGCTTTCTTT
>-|TRBV4-1|few|TRBJ2-1
CASSHPGLYNEQFF
TGCGCCAGCAGCCACCCGGGACTTTACAATGAGCAGTTCTTC
>TRBD1|TRBV11-2|-|TRBJ2-5
CASSPRDRQETQYF
TGTGCCAGCAGCCCCCGGGACAGACAAGAGACCCAGTACTTC
>-|TRBV13|-|TRBJ1-4
CASSHEAGKLFF
TGTGCCAGCAGCCACGAAGCGGGAAAACTGTTTTTT
>-|TRBV6-1|-|TRBJ1-1
CASSVGGFGEAFF
TGTGCCAGCAGTGTGGGAGGGTTCGGCGAAGCTTTCTTT
>TRBD1|TRBV7-9|-|TRBJ1-2
CASSLQTGGNYGYTF
TGTGCCAGCAGCCTACAGACAGGGGGCAACTATGGCTACACCTTC
>TRBD1|TRBV2|-|TRBJ1-5
CASSVAGTGGTYSNQPQHF
TGTGCCAGCAGTGTTGCCGGGACAGGGGGGACCTATAGCAATCAGCCCCAGCATTTT
>TRBD1|TRBV10-3|once|TRBJ1-6
CAIRGDRVEFSPLHF
TGTGCCATCAGGGGGGACAGGGTGGAATTTTCACCCCTCCACTTT
>-|TRBV2|-|TRBJ2-2
CASAARVPNTGELFF
TGTGCCAGCGCGGCCAGGGTGCCGAACACCGGGGAGCTGTTTTTT
>-|TRBV28|-|TRBJ1-2
CASSSRHGQTNYGYTF
TGTGCCAGCAGTTCAAGACACGGACAGACCAACTATGGCTACACCTTC
>TRBD1|TRBV5-4|-|TRBJ2-3
CASSSQRTGVTDTQYF
TGTGCCAGCAGCTCCCAAAGGACAGGGGTCACAGATACGCAGTATTTT
>TRBD2|TRBV4-1|-|TRBJ2-3
CASSQDSSGGDDTQYF
TGCGCCAGCAGCCAAGATAGTAGCGGGGGGGACGATACGCAGTATTTT
>TRBD1|TRBV29-1|-|TRBJ2-3
CSVEGASGTGLVGTDTQYF
TGCAGCGTTGAAGGGGCCTCCGGGACAGGGTTAGTGGGCACAGATACGCAGTATTTT
>-|TRBV5-4|-|TRBJ1-1
CASSLSLHTMNTEAFF
TGTGCCAGCAGCCTTTCGCTGCACACCATGAACACTGAAGCTTTCTTT